A selection of T cell receptor beta chains follows, all from one sample in a study of Graves' ophthalmopathy and Graves' hyperthyroidism. TCRdb fed the multiplex PCR reads into MiXCR, producing one record per CDR3 protein. The top ten clones hold 11% of a sample with about 1.1 million distinct CDR3 sequences, approximately 35% of them seen once. The sequencing input was peripheral blood or thyroid tissue (not recorded which). The receptor set was obtained from an adult man with Graves' hyperthyroidism. CDR3s include the opening cysteine and the closing phenylalanine or tryptophan. A D gene is named only where the DNA matches it firmly. A row's size may be missing; if present it is once, few, many or a size class.

v_gene: TRBV5-5
d_gene: TRBD1
j_gene: TRBJ1-6
len: 18
abundance: many
CDR3nt: TGTGCCAGCAGCTTGGCGAGGGGACAGGGGTCTTATAATTCACCCCTCCACTTT
CDR3aa: CASSLARGQGSYNSPLHF

v_gene: TRBV4-2
d_gene: TRBD2
j_gene: TRBJ2-7
len: 14
abundance: many
CDR3nt: TGTGCCTCAAAAACAGGACTAGCGTCCTACGAGCAGTACTTC
CDR3aa: CASKTGLASYEQYF

v_gene: TRBV7-9
d_gene: NA
j_gene: TRBJ1-2
len: 18
abundance: many
CDR3nt: TGTGCCAGCAGCTTAGAACTAGGGTCCTACCCCATTCACTATGGCTACACCTTC
CDR3aa: CASSLELGSYPIHYGYTF

v_gene: TRBV20-1
d_gene: NA
j_gene: TRBJ1-1
len: 13
abundance: many
CDR3nt: TGCAGTGCTATGCCTGGGACGGGCACTGAAGCTTTCTTT
CDR3aa: CSAMPGTGTEAFF

v_gene: TRBV11-2
d_gene: NA
j_gene: TRBJ2-2
len: 12
abundance: NA
CDR3nt: TGTGCCAGCACAGGGAATGGCGGGGAGCTGTTTTTT
CDR3aa: CASTGNGGELFF

v_gene: TRBV29-1
d_gene: NA
j_gene: TRBJ1-1
len: 13
abundance: many
CDR3nt: TGCAGCGTTGAAGAACAGGGCATGACTGAAGCTTTCTTT
CDR3aa: CSVEEQGMTEAFF

v_gene: TRBV7-8
d_gene: NA
j_gene: TRBJ2-7
len: 13
abundance: many
CDR3nt: TGTGCCAGCAGTATGGGGCTGACCTACGAGCAGTACTTC
CDR3aa: CASSMGLTYEQYF

v_gene: TRBV2
d_gene: NA
j_gene: TRBJ1-5
len: 14
abundance: NA
CDR3nt: TGTGCCAGCAGTGAAGTTCTGGAGTATCAGCCCCAGCATTTT
CDR3aa: CASSEVLEYQPQHF

v_gene: TRBV7-8
d_gene: NA
j_gene: TRBJ1-1
len: 11
abundance: many
CDR3nt: TGTGCCAGCAGCCAGGGACCACAAGCTTTCTTT
CDR3aa: CASSQGPQAFF

v_gene: TRBV7-9
d_gene: TRBD1
j_gene: TRBJ1-3
len: 13
abundance: many
CDR3nt: TGTGCCAGCAGCTCAGGGGGACGAAACACCATATATTTT
CDR3aa: CASSSGGRNTIYF

v_gene: TRBV2
d_gene: NA
j_gene: TRBJ2-5
len: 14
abundance: many
CDR3nt: TGTGCCAGCAGTGAAGGAGGGGGGAGGGAGACCCAGTACTTC
CDR3aa: CASSEGGGRETQYF

v_gene: TRBV7-9
d_gene: NA
j_gene: TRBJ2-1
len: 15
abundance: NA
CDR3nt: TGTGCCAGCAGCTTTGCGGCGGGCTCCTACAATGAGCAGTTCTTC
CDR3aa: CASSFAAGSYNEQFF

v_gene: TRBV14
d_gene: NA
j_gene: TRBJ2-1
len: 14
abundance: many
CDR3nt: TGTGCCAGCAGCCACATGGGGTCCTACAATGAGCAGTTCTTC
CDR3aa: CASSHMGSYNEQFF

v_gene: TRBV9
d_gene: NA
j_gene: TRBJ2-3
len: 13
abundance: NA
CDR3nt: TGTGCCTGCAGCGTACGACCGCATGATACGCAGTATTTT
CDR3aa: CACSVRPHDTQYF

v_gene: TRBV29-1
d_gene: NA
j_gene: TRBJ2-6
len: 16
abundance: many
CDR3nt: TGCAGCGTGGCCCTCGCAACAGGGTCTGGGGCCAACGTCCTGACTTTC
CDR3aa: CSVALATGSGANVLTF

v_gene: TRBV30
d_gene: NA
j_gene: TRBJ2-5
len: 14
abundance: NA
CDR3nt: TGTGCCTGGAGTGAGGGACGGCGGAAAGAGACCCAGTACTTC
CDR3aa: CAWSEGRRKETQYF

v_gene: TRBV2
d_gene: NA
j_gene: TRBJ1-6
len: 14
abundance: many
CDR3nt: TGTGCCAGCAGGCGCGGACGGAATAATTCACCCCTCCACTTT
CDR3aa: CASRRGRNNSPLHF

v_gene: TRBV27
d_gene: NA
j_gene: TRBJ2-5
len: 15
abundance: NA
CDR3nt: TGTGCCAGCAGTTTAGGGTCGGAAGGGATCGATACCCAGTACTTC
CDR3aa: CASSLGSEGIDTQYF

v_gene: TRBV3-1
d_gene: NA
j_gene: TRBJ2-7
len: 12
abundance: many
CDR3nt: TGTGCCAGCAGCCAAACCTCCTACGAGCAGTACTTC
CDR3aa: CASSQTSYEQYF

v_gene: TRBV7-9
d_gene: NA
j_gene: TRBJ2-5
len: 15
abundance: many
CDR3nt: TGTGCCAGCAGCTTAGACTCCGGTAGCGGAGAGACCCAGTACTTC
CDR3aa: CASSLDSGSGETQYF

v_gene: TRBV9
d_gene: NA
j_gene: TRBJ2-6
len: 18
abundance: many
CDR3nt: TGTGCCAGCAGCGCGAGGCGGGGAGCTTCATCTGGGGCCAACGTCCTGACTTTC
CDR3aa: CASSARRGASSGANVLTF

v_gene: TRBV2
d_gene: NA
j_gene: TRBJ1-1
len: 13
abundance: NA
CDR3nt: TGTGCCAGCAGTGAACGGGGGATCATTGAAGCTTTCTTT
CDR3aa: CASSERGIIEAFF

v_gene: TRBV6-5
d_gene: NA
j_gene: TRBJ2-7
len: 12
abundance: NA
CDR3nt: TGTGCCAGCCATGGGGGCCCCTACGAGCAGTACTTC
CDR3aa: CASHGGPYEQYF

v_gene: TRBV9
d_gene: NA
j_gene: TRBJ2-2
len: 14
abundance: NA
CDR3nt: TGTGCCAGCAGTGAAGTTTTGGGTACCGGGGAGCTGTTTTTT
CDR3aa: CASSEVLGTGELFF

v_gene: TRBV9
d_gene: NA
j_gene: TRBJ1-5
len: 15
abundance: few
CDR3nt: TGTGCCAGCAGCCAAGGCGGGTATAGCAATCAGCCCCAGCATTTT
CDR3aa: CASSQGGYSNQPQHF

v_gene: TRBV20-1
d_gene: NA
j_gene: TRBJ1-2
len: 13
abundance: many
CDR3nt: TGCAGTGCTAGAACAGCAGGGAATCGTGGCTACACCTTC
CDR3aa: CSARTAGNRGYTF

v_gene: TRBV28
d_gene: NA
j_gene: TRBJ2-7
len: 13
abundance: NA
CDR3nt: TGTGCCAGCAGGCGGACGGATACCTACGAGCAGTACTTC
CDR3aa: CASRRTDTYEQYF

v_gene: TRBV12-3/TRBV12-4
d_gene: NA
j_gene: TRBJ1-2
len: 13
abundance: NA
CDR3nt: TGTGCCAGCAGTGGGTGGGGGAACTATGGCTACACCTTC
CDR3aa: CASSGWGNYGYTF

v_gene: TRBV7-3
d_gene: TRBD1
j_gene: TRBJ1-3
len: 16
abundance: NA
CDR3nt: TGTGCCAGCAGCACCCACCGGACAGGATCGAGAAACACCATATATTTT
CDR3aa: CASSTHRTGSRNTIYF

v_gene: TRBV7-2
d_gene: NA
j_gene: TRBJ1-2
len: 12
abundance: many
CDR3nt: TGTGCCTGTAGAGTCGGAGAGTATGGCTACACCTTC
CDR3aa: CACRVGEYGYTF

v_gene: TRBV7-8
d_gene: TRBD2
j_gene: TRBJ2-7
len: 16
abundance: many
CDR3nt: TGTGCCAGCAGCCGGGAGGGACTAGCGGGAACCTACGAGCAGTACTTC
CDR3aa: CASSREGLAGTYEQYF

v_gene: TRBV7-9
d_gene: NA
j_gene: TRBJ2-6
len: 15
abundance: NA
CDR3nt: TGTGCCAGCAGTGTATCTACGGCTGGGGCCAACGTCCTGACTTTC
CDR3aa: CASSVSTAGANVLTF

v_gene: TRBV5-1
d_gene: NA
j_gene: TRBJ1-1
len: 15
abundance: NA
CDR3nt: TGCGCCAGCAGCTTGAGATCCAGGCTGAACACTGAAGCTTTCTTT
CDR3aa: CASSLRSRLNTEAFF

v_gene: TRBV6-5
d_gene: TRBD1
j_gene: TRBJ1-1
len: 12
abundance: many
CDR3nt: TGTGCCACCCAGAGTGGACAGGGTGAAGCTTTCTTT
CDR3aa: CATQSGQGEAFF

v_gene: TRBV14
d_gene: TRBD1
j_gene: TRBJ2-5
len: 16
abundance: many
CDR3nt: TGTGCCAGCAGCCCCAGGACAGGGGGCAACCAAGAGACCCAGTACTTC
CDR3aa: CASSPRTGGNQETQYF

v_gene: TRBV9
d_gene: TRBD2
j_gene: TRBJ2-7
len: 18
abundance: NA
CDR3nt: TGTGCCAGCAGCCCAAGAGCGGCTAGCGGGGGGGCCTCCTACGAGCAGTACTTC
CDR3aa: CASSPRAASGGASYEQYF

v_gene: TRBV12-3/TRBV12-4
d_gene: NA
j_gene: TRBJ2-7
len: 13
abundance: NA
CDR3nt: TGTGCCAGCAGTCTTTTATCGGCTTACGAGCAGTACTTC
CDR3aa: CASSLLSAYEQYF

v_gene: TRBV4-3
d_gene: NA
j_gene: TRBJ1-2
len: 14
abundance: NA
CDR3nt: TGCGCCAGCAGCCACATAACAGGGTACCGTGGCTACACCTTC
CDR3aa: CASSHITGYRGYTF

v_gene: TRBV5-5
d_gene: TRBD1
j_gene: TRBJ2-7
len: 15
abundance: once
CDR3nt: TGTGCCCCTCCTTGGTTTAGGGGGCAGGCCTACGAGCAGTACTTC
CDR3aa: CAPPWFRGQAYEQYF

v_gene: TRBV2
d_gene: NA
j_gene: TRBJ1-1
len: 16
abundance: NA
CDR3nt: TGTGCCAGCAGCGCCTGGGCCGGTTTGGGGAACACTGAAGCTTTCTTT
CDR3aa: CASSAWAGLGNTEAFF

v_gene: TRBV7-9
d_gene: TRBD2
j_gene: TRBJ2-7
len: 14
abundance: many
CDR3nt: TGTGCCAGCAGCTTAGAACTAGCGGGAAACGAGCAGTACTTC
CDR3aa: CASSLELAGNEQYF

v_gene: TRBV7-9
d_gene: TRBD1
j_gene: TRBJ1-2
len: 16
abundance: NA
CDR3nt: TGTGCCAGCAGCCCGAACATAAAGGGGGCATGGGATGGCTACACCTTC
CDR3aa: CASSPNIKGAWDGYTF

v_gene: TRBV29-1
d_gene: TRBD2
j_gene: TRBJ2-2
len: 15
abundance: NA
CDR3nt: TGCAGCGTTGACCTCGGACTAGCTGTCATCGGGGAGCTGTTTTTT
CDR3aa: CSVDLGLAVIGELFF

v_gene: TRBV14
d_gene: TRBD1
j_gene: TRBJ1-2
len: 14
abundance: few
CDR3nt: TGTGCCAGCAGTCCAAGACAGGGTTTATATGGCTACACCTTC
CDR3aa: CASSPRQGLYGYTF

v_gene: TRBV4-1
d_gene: NA
j_gene: TRBJ1-2
len: 16
abundance: NA
CDR3nt: TGCGCCAGCAGCCATCCCAGCGGGGGACCTAACTATGGCTACACCTTC
CDR3aa: CASSHPSGGPNYGYTF

v_gene: TRBV15
d_gene: NA
j_gene: TRBJ2-7
len: 16
abundance: NA
CDR3nt: TGTGCCACCAGCAGAGATAACCTGGCAGGGCCCTACGAGCAGTACTTC
CDR3aa: CATSRDNLAGPYEQYF

v_gene: TRBV7-2
d_gene: TRBD2
j_gene: TRBJ2-5
len: 16
abundance: few
CDR3nt: TGTGCCAGCAGCTGGCTAGCGGGGGCATCCCAAGAGACCCAGTACTTC
CDR3aa: CASSWLAGASQETQYF

v_gene: TRBV11-2
d_gene: NA
j_gene: TRBJ2-7
len: 17
abundance: few
CDR3nt: TGTGCCAGCAGCCCCCCCTTGGGTGGACAGTTTCTGCTCGAGCAGTACTTC
CDR3aa: CASSPPLGGQFLLEQYF

v_gene: TRBV7-2
d_gene: NA
j_gene: TRBJ1-5
len: 13
abundance: NA
CDR3nt: TGTGCCAGCTTTCGGGGGGGCCAAGAGACCCAGCATTTT
CDR3aa: CASFRGGQETQHF

v_gene: TRBV11-2
d_gene: TRBD1
j_gene: TRBJ1-1
len: 14
abundance: NA
CDR3nt: TGTGCCAGCAGCCTTGGACAGGGACGCGACAAAGCTTTCTTT
CDR3aa: CASSLGQGRDKAFF

v_gene: TRBV9
d_gene: TRBD1
j_gene: TRBJ1-6
len: 14
abundance: NA
CDR3nt: TGTGCCAGCAGCGGAACAGGGGAAATTTCACCCCTCCACTTT
CDR3aa: CASSGTGEISPLHF

v_gene: TRBV2
d_gene: TRBD1
j_gene: TRBJ1-5
len: 16
abundance: few
CDR3nt: TGTGCCAGCGACTATCCCCGGGACAGGGTGGGTCAGCCCCAGCATTTT
CDR3aa: CASDYPRDRVGQPQHF

v_gene: TRBV6-5
d_gene: NA
j_gene: TRBJ2-7
len: 15
abundance: NA
CDR3nt: TGTGCCAGCCGAGGTCGGAGGGACAGCCCCTACGAGCAGTACTTC
CDR3aa: CASRGRRDSPYEQYF